Following are 27 T cell receptor beta chains from one sample sequenced in a study of blood T cell repertoires in COVID-19. Profiling relied on immunoSEQ multiplex PCR, and the TCRdb table lists in-frame clones only, not all of them. The sample has some 180,000 clones, approximately 88% seen once. The sequenced sample consisted of peripheral blood. Receptors originate from a woman aged 40-49 years with COVID-19, enrolled during active disease.

V usage is TRBV6-5 and J usage is TRBJ1-1, with 7 bases identical to TRBD1. The V gene's germline CDR1 is MNHEY and CDR2 SVGAGI. The ends lost 6 bases at V and 1 base at J; junction bases unmatched: 2. The CDR3 has 13 amino acids. The DNA of the CDR3 is TGTGCCAGCAGGGGGACAGAGAACACTGAAGCTTTCTTT. Residues: CASRGTENTEAFF.

Worth noting for this clone: The identical CDR3 is also encoded by other nucleotide sequences in the sample. This CDR3 reads CASSPLADTQYF. The CDR3 region has the DNA TGTGCCAGCTCACCCCTAGCGGATACGCAGTATTTT. The gene calls are TRBV18 and TRBJ2-3; a possible D gene is TRBD2 (6 bases). The V gene's germline CDR1 is KGHSH and CDR2 LQKENI. V lost 3 bases, J lost 6 bases, and 7 bases lay in between. The CDR3 covers 12 residues.

V and J are TRBV12-3 or TRBV12-4 and TRBJ2-1; the D gene is possibly TRBD1 (6 bases). Trimming removed 3 bases from V and 10 bases from J, with 10 bases in between. The CDR3 is made up of 12 amino acids. The CDR3 DNA follows: TGTGCCAGCAGTTTTGGACAGAACGAGCAGTTCTTC. Translation gives CASSFGQNEQFF.

The CDR3 coding sequence is TGCGCCAGCAGCTTACAGACAGGCCGGGGAGATACGCAGTATTTT. The encoded protein is CASSLQTGRGDTQYF. V usage is TRBV5-1 and J usage is TRBJ2-3; possible D gene TRBD1, 6 bases. V gave up 2 bases and J gave up 5 bases, with 15 bases separating them. Germline CDR1 SGHRS, CDR2 YFSETQ. There are 15 residues in the CDR3.

The rearrangement uses TRBV15 and TRBJ1-1, with unresolved D. This CDR3 contains 12 residues. The germline CDR1 and CDR2 sequences are LNHNV and YYDKDF (reference sequence). V was cut by 2 bases and J by 12 bases, with 13 bases left in between. The CDR3 region has the DNA TGTGCCACCAGCAGACAGGTAGTCCCTCCTTTCTTT. Residues: CATSRQVVPPFF. Looking up the rest from reference TRBV15 and TRBJ1-1 gives the full variable domain: DAMVIQNPRYQVTQFGKPVTLSCSQTLNHNVMYWYQQKSSQAPKLLFHYYDKDFNNEADTPDNFQSRRPNTSFCFLDIRSPGLGDTAMYLCATSRQVVPPFFGQGTRLTVV.

This clone was recorded once. This chain joins TRBV5-1 and TRBJ2-1; 9 nucleotides agree with TRBD1. This CDR3 is built from 15 residues. Germline V gives CDR1 SGHRS, CDR2 YFSETQ. J lost 6 bases, V lost 5 bases, and 9 bases had no gene match. The CDR3 DNA reads TGCGCCAGCAGTTCAGGACAGGGGAAGGGCAATGAGCAGTTCTTC. Protein product: CASSSGQGKGNEQFF.

This clone was picked up many times. V is TRBV27 and J is TRBJ1-2, with D uncertain. Germline CDR1 reads MNHEY; CDR2 reads SMNVEV (reference sequence). V shed 3 bases and J shed 8 bases, with 13 bases lying between them. This CDR3 region has 13 residues. As DNA, the CDR3 is TGTGCCAGCAGTTTCTCAGTTACGGGGGGCTACACCTTC. Residues: CASSFSVTGGYTF.

The chain joins TRBV19 to TRBJ2-7, with D perhaps TRBD2 (6 bases). Germline CDR1 and CDR2: LNHDA and SQIVND (reference sequence). CDR3 length: 14 amino acids. V was shortened by 5 bases and J by 4 bases, with 15 bases between the two germline ends. Here the CDR3 reads CASSPRGGSYEQYF. In DNA form, the CDR3 reads TGTGCCAGTAGTCCGCGGGGTGGTTCTTACGAGCAGTACTTC.

The table lists this clone with a count of one. The chain couples TRBV18 to TRBJ2-7; a weak D match, TRBD2 (5 bases). Between the trimmed V and J ends, which lost 2 bases and 7 bases, there was a span of 15 bases. The germline V gene encodes CDR1 KGHSH and CDR2 LQKENI. This CDR3 has 14 residues. Here the CDR3 reads CASSPDMAGGEQYF. The CDR3 bases are TGTGCCAGCTCACCAGACATGGCTGGAGGAGAGCAGTACTTC.

This CDR3 is CASSGSQETQYF. CDR3 coding DNA: TGTGCCAGCTCAGGCAGTCAAGAGACCCAGTACTTC. The chain combines TRBV18 with TRBJ2-5, with D hard to call. V lost 5 bases and J lost 2, with 6 bases in between. This CDR3 is built from 12 residues. CDR1 KGHSH and CDR2 LQKENI come from the germline V gene.

The chain combines TRBV6-5 with TRBJ2-7; 8 nucleotides line up with TRBD1. The germline V gene has CDR1 MNHEY and CDR2 SVGAGI. The junction had 1 base not matched to a gene; V was cut back by 6 bases and J by 3 bases. The CDR3 is 12 residues long. CDR3 DNA: TGTGCCAGCAGAACAGGGGGCTACGAGCAGTACTTC. Translation gives CASRTGGYEQYF.

This clone was observed a few times. V usage is TRBV9 and J usage is TRBJ1-4; TRBD1 might be the D (6 bases). Trimming left V 3 bases short and J 4 bases short, with 10 bases between. The germline gives CDR1 SGDLS, CDR2 YYNGEE. This CDR3 has 14 amino acids. Written as DNA, the CDR3 is TGTGCCAGCAGCGCTACAGGGTTTAATGAAAAACTGTTTTTT. This gives the protein CASSATGFNEKLFF.

The rearrangement joins TRBV12-5 to TRBJ2-1; no reliable D call. The CDR3 is 14 amino acids. Between the trimmed V and J ends, which lost 5 bases and 7 bases, there was a span of 15 bases. Germline assignment: CDR1 LGHNT and CDR2 FRNRAP. DNA of the CDR3: TGTGCTAGTGGTACACCTACTAACTGGAATGAGCAGTTCTTC. Residues: CASGTPTNWNEQFF.

This chain joins TRBV5-1 and TRBJ1-5; tentative D call: TRBD1 (6 bases). With 2 bases removed from V and 5 bases from J, the gap between germline ends came to 14 bases. The CDR3 is made up of 15 amino acids. Germline V CDR1 and CDR2: SGHRS, YFSETQ. CDR3 nucleotide sequence: TGCGCCAGCAGCTTTTTACAGGGTAATCATCAGCCCCAGCATTTT. Translated: CASSFLQGNHQPQHF.

The CDR3 region is CASSQDRRPPRNTIYF. The CDR3 DNA reads TGCGCCAGCAGCCAAGATCGGAGACCTCCACGAAACACCATATATTTT. The V gene is TRBV4-1, the J gene TRBJ1-3, with D uncertain. V was trimmed by 0 bases and J by 5 bases, leaving 14 bases between them. CDR3 size: 16 residues. Germline lookup yields CDR1 MGHRA and CDR2 YSYEKL.

Turning to this clone: Other DNA sequences in the same sample also yield this CDR3. The chain couples TRBV5-1 to TRBJ1-3; the D gene is possibly TRBD1 (5 bases). CDR1 is SGHRS, CDR2 YFSETQ, per germline. The CDR3 loop spans 14 amino acids. The ends were cut back, 4 bases at V and 1 base at J, with 9 bases in the middle. In nucleotides, the CDR3 is TGCGCCAGCAGCCAGGGTGGGTCTGGAAACACCATATATTTT. Protein sequence: CASSQGGSGNTIYF.

This rearrangement joins TRBV3-1 (or the pseudogene TRBV3-2) to TRBJ2-2; D unresolved. Per germline, CDR1 LGHDT and CDR2 YNNKEL (reference sequence). This CDR3 has 11 residues. Trimming took 8 bases from V and 6 from J, leaving 7 bases between them. CDR3 region: CASFRAGELFF. CDR3 nucleotides: TGTGCCAGCTTCCGGGCCGGGGAGCTGTTTTTT.

This sequence joins TRBV10-1 and TRBJ1-2; 7 bases are shared with TRBD1. Per the germline V gene, CDR1 is WNHNN and CDR2 is SYGVQD (reference sequence). CDR3 size: 18 residues. With V trimmed by 7 bases and J by 4 bases, 21 bases remained unmatched. The CDR3 loop reads CASTIPEDRFPFVYGYTF. The CDR3 region has the DNA TGCGCCAGCACCATTCCGGAGGACAGGTTCCCCTTCGTCTATGGCTACACCTTC.

This chain uses TRBV19 with TRBJ1-2; no clear D gene. The CDR3 is 11 amino acids. V dropped 9 bases and J dropped 3 bases, with 8 bases sitting between them. Germline V CDR1 and CDR2: LNHDA, SQIVND (reference sequence). CDR3 nucleotides: TGTGCCAGCGGCGAGGACTATGGCTACACCTTC. Residues: CASGEDYGYTF.

The chain has TRBV19 and TRBJ1-3; 7 bases are shared with TRBD1. Per the germline V gene, CDR1 is LNHDA and CDR2 is SQIVND (reference sequence). The CDR3 has 15 residues. J was trimmed by 2 bases and V by 6 bases; bases with no gene match: 7. The CDR3 loop is CASRPETGPGNTIYF. CDR3 nucleotide sequence: TGTGCCAGTAGACCTGAGACAGGGCCTGGAAACACCATATATTTT.

The chain links TRBV5-6 to TRBJ2-7; D is possibly TRBD2 (6 bases). The V gene's germline CDR1 is SGHDT and CDR2 YYEEEE. V shed 1 base and J shed 5 bases, with 13 bases lying between them. The CDR3 is made up of 14 amino acids. The CDR3 DNA is TGTGCCAGCAGCTTGTCTCGGGGGTACCACGAGCAGTACTTC. It yields the protein CASSLSRGYHEQYF.

V gene TRBV6-4 combines with J gene TRBJ2-2; maybe TRBD2 (6 bases). The CDR3 sequence is 14 residues long. V was cut by 6 bases and J by 3 bases, with 11 bases left in between. Germline V lookup: CDR1 MRHNA, CDR2 SNTAGT. The CDR3 DNA reads TGTGCCAGCAGCCACTCTAGCGACACCGGGGAGCTGTTTTTT. Amino acids: CASSHSSDTGELFF.

CDR3 protein: CSVPPTGSGGYTF. The CDR3, as DNA: TGCAGCGTTCCGCCGACAGGGTCGGGCGGCTACACCTTC. The chain recombines TRBV29-1 with TRBJ1-2; TRBD1 aligns across 7 bases. The germline CDR1 and CDR2 sequences are SQVTM and ANQGSEA. The CDR3 consists of 13 residues. The V segment lost 5 bases and the J segment 8 bases; nucleotides outside the gene matches: 11.

This clone was found a few times. This chain uses TRBV9 with TRBJ2-1, with 7 bases aligning to TRBD1. The J segment lost 5 bases and the V segment lost 2 bases, leaving 7 bases of the junction unmatched. This CDR3 has 15 residues. Germline V gives CDR1 SGDLS, CDR2 YYNGEE. The CDR3 is CASSVLGGRDNEQFF. CDR3 nucleotide sequence: TGTGCCAGCAGCGTCCTAGGGGGCCGCGACAATGAGCAGTTCTTC.

This sequence joins TRBV6-2 or TRBV6-3 and TRBJ1-5; 7 bases are a match to TRBD1. Germline-derived CDR1 and CDR2 are MNHEY and SVGEGT. The CDR3 runs 12 residues. The junction had 3 bases not matched to a gene; V was cut back by 6 bases and J by 7 bases. CDR3 in DNA: TGTGCCAGCAGCAGACAGGGACAGCCCCAGCATTTT. Translating it yields CASSRQGQPQHF.

The table lists this clone with a count of one. This chain joins TRBV5-1 and TRBJ1-4; D is possibly TRBD1 (5 bases). Germline CDR1 is SGHRS and CDR2 is YFSETQ. The CDR3 runs 14 residues. V was cut by 0 bases and J by 8 bases, with 11 bases left in between. CDR3 in DNA: TGCGCCAGCAGCTTGGGGACATTGAAAGAAAAACTGTTTTTT. Translation gives CASSLGTLKEKLFF.

This sequence joins TRBV18 and TRBJ2-1; 8 nucleotides match TRBD2. In germline, CDR1 is KGHSH, CDR2 LQKENI. There are 14 residues in the CDR3. The V and J ends lost 4 bases and 4 bases, in that order; junction bases with no gene match: 3. CDR3 loop: CASSLSGGYNEQFF. The CDR3 bases are TGTGCCAGCTCACTTTCGGGAGGGTACAATGAGCAGTTCTTC.